The 17 T cell receptor beta chains in this list originate from one sample, sequenced in a study of T cell responses to AZD1222 COVID-19 vaccine. The table came from immunoSEQ multiplex PCR; TCRdb's copy has only in-frame clones and leaves some out. The table records over 110,000 clones, 90% to 95% of them present only once. Sequencing was performed on peripheral blood, taken after recovery from COVID-19. The receptors were gathered from an adult who had recovered from COVID-19.

The chain links TRBV12-3 or TRBV12-4 to TRBJ2-1; 7 bases map to TRBD1. This CDR3 contains 11 residues. J was trimmed by 14 bases and V by 4 bases; bases with no gene match: 5. Here the CDR3 reads CASSYDRDKFF. CDR3 in DNA: TGTGCCAGCAGTTACGACAGGGATAAGTTCTTC.

The chain carries TRBV9 and TRBJ2-2; 10 bases line up with TRBD2. There are 17 residues in the CDR3. The germline V gene encodes CDR1 SGDLS and CDR2 YYNGEE. V gave up 2 bases and J gave up 4 bases; unmatched junction bases: 8. This chain's CDR3 is CASSVRLAGARTGELFF. The CDR3 nucleotides read TGTGCCAGCAGCGTGAGGCTAGCGGGAGCTCGCACCGGGGAGCTGTTTTTT.

This chain uses TRBV19 with TRBJ2-7; 8 nucleotides line up with TRBD2. J lost 3 bases, V lost 5 bases, and 6 bases had no gene match. CDR1 and CDR2 from the germline V gene are LNHDA and SQIVND (reference sequence). This CDR3 has 14 amino acids. The CDR3 loop is CASSETLAGYEQYF. CDR3 DNA sequence: TGTGCCAGTAGTGAAACCCTAGCGGGCTACGAGCAGTACTTC. Complete variable domain (other parts from reference TRBV19 and TRBJ2-7): DGGITQSPKYLFRKEGQNVTLSCEQNLNHDAMYWYRQDPGQGLRLIYYSQIVNDFQKGDIAEGYSVSREKKESFPLTVTSAQKNPTAFYLCASSETLAGYEQYFGPGTRLTVT.

The rearrangement uses TRBV28 and TRBJ2-5; D may be TRBD1 or TRBD2 (5 bases each). Looked up from germline, CDR1 is MDHEN and CDR2 is SYDVKM. The CDR3 contains 15 residues. Trimming shortened V by 3 bases and J by 0 bases, and 11 bases separated the two germline ends. The CDR3 loop is CASSLSGTHQETQYF. CDR3 sequence (DNA): TGTGCCAGCAGTTTGTCCGGGACCCACCAAGAGACCCAGTACTTC.

The chain has TRBV11-2 and TRBJ2-5; D is unclear. The CDR3 extends over 12 amino acids. Trimming shortened V by 4 bases and J by 5 bases, and 8 bases separated the two germline ends. The germline gives CDR1 SGHAT, CDR2 FQNNGV. The CDR3 sequence is CASSSSGETQYF. CDR3 sequence (DNA): TGTGCCAGCAGCTCCTCCGGGGAGACCCAGTACTTC.

V is TRBV30 and J is TRBJ2-2; 14 nucleotides align to TRBD2. CDR1 and CDR2 from the germline V gene are GTSNPN and SVGIG (reference sequence). CDR3 length: 16 residues. V lost 3 bases to trimming and J lost 4 bases; unmatched junction nucleotides: 4. CDR3 amino acids: CAWRGLAGEGTGELFF. Here the CDR3 DNA reads TGTGCCTGGAGGGGACTAGCGGGAGAAGGCACCGGGGAGCTGTTTTTT.

This chain connects TRBV7-3 to TRBJ2-1, with TRBD2 identical over 14 bases. The germline V gene has CDR1 SGHTA and CDR2 FQGTGA. V lost 2 bases and J lost 9; bases outside the gene matches: 6. The CDR3 runs to 16 residues. The CDR3: CASSLGGTSGRGEQFF. The CDR3, as DNA: TGTGCCAGCAGCTTAGGGGGGACTAGCGGGAGAGGTGAGCAGTTCTTC. Using reference TRBV7-3 and TRBJ2-1 for the parts outside the CDR3, the full variable domain is GAGVSQTPSNKVTEKGKYVELRCDPISGHTALYWYRQSLGQGPEFLIYFQGTGAADDSGLPNDRFFAVRPEGSVSTLKIQRTERGDSAVYLCASSLGGTSGRGEQFFGPGTRLTVL.

The chain links TRBV2 to TRBJ2-2; D perhaps matches TRBD2 (6 bases). V gave up 3 bases and J gave up 0 bases, with 11 bases separating them. CDR3 length: 16 residues. CDR1 and CDR2 (germline): SNHLY, FYNNEI. CDR3 amino acids: CASSDQPGANTGELFF. Written as DNA, the CDR3 is TGTGCCAGCAGTGATCAGCCGGGAGCGAACACCGGGGAGCTGTTTTTT.

The chain couples TRBV24-1 to TRBJ2-5, with 7 nucleotides matching TRBD1. V trimming: 0 bases; J trimming: 4 bases; junction bases outside the gene matches: 10. The CDR3 is 17 residues long. Germline CDR1 and CDR2: KGHDR and SFDVKD. The CDR3 spells CATSDLPERGRRETQYF. The DNA of the CDR3 is TGTGCCACCAGTGATTTGCCGGAAAGGGGGCGCAGAGAGACCCAGTACTTC.

This chain connects TRBV3-1 (or the pseudogene TRBV3-2) to TRBJ2-1; 10 bases match TRBD2. CDR3 length equals 19 residues. V lost 0 bases and J lost 2; bases outside the gene matches: 10. The germline V gene has CDR1 LGHDT and CDR2 YNNKEL (reference sequence). CDR3 protein: CASSQDGPVAGGPYNEQFF. The CDR3 DNA follows: TGTGCCAGCAGCCAAGACGGACCAGTAGCGGGAGGACCCTACAATGAGCAGTTCTTC.

The V gene is TRBV11-2, the J gene TRBJ2-5; a weak D match, TRBD1 (5 bases). The CDR3 extends over 14 amino acids. Germline V gene lookup returns CDR1 SGHAT and CDR2 FQNNGV. V dropped 5 bases and J dropped 1 base, with 11 bases sitting between them. CDR3 protein: CASSLTGIQETQYF. The CDR3 DNA sequence: TGTGCCAGCAGCCTCACAGGAATCCAAGAGACCCAGTACTTC.

The rearrangement uses TRBV28 and TRBJ2-7; the match to TRBD2 covers 11 bases. CDR1 is MDHEN, CDR2 SYDVKM, per germline. The CDR3 has 16 residues. V lost 8 bases and J lost 5; bases outside the gene matches: 14. CDR3 sequence: CASRPLTSGRGNEQYF. The CDR3 DNA reads as TGTGCCAGCCGTCCACTTACTAGCGGGAGAGGGAACGAGCAGTACTTC. Looking up the rest from reference TRBV28 and TRBJ2-7 gives the full variable domain: DVKVTQSSRYLVKRTGEKVFLECVQDMDHENMFWYRQDPGLGLRLIYFSYDVKMKEKGDIPEGYSVSREKKERFSLILESASTNQTSMYLCASRPLTSGRGNEQYFGPGTRLTVT.

The CDR3 protein is CASSLVGGTNTGELFF. In nucleotides, the CDR3 is TGCGCCAGCAGCTTGGTGGGCGGGACGAACACCGGGGAGCTGTTTTTT. V is TRBV5-1 and J is TRBJ2-2; D is possibly TRBD2 (6 bases). Germline CDR1 reads SGHRS; CDR2 reads YFSETQ. The ends were cut back, 0 bases at V and 0 bases at J, with 9 bases in the middle. This CDR3 is built from 16 residues. Filled out from reference TRBV5-1 and TRBJ2-2, the complete variable domain reads KAGVTQTPRYLIKTRGQQVTLSCSPISGHRSVSWYQQTPGQGLQFLFEYFSETQRNKGNFPGRFSGRQFSNSRSEMNVSTLELGDSALYLCASSLVGGTNTGELFFGEGSRLTVL.

In this sample, this clone turned up a few times. V usage is TRBV7-9 and J usage is TRBJ2-7; 11 bases are a match to TRBD2. The junction had 21 bases not matched to a gene; V was cut back by 4 bases and J by 7 bases. Germline V gene lookup returns CDR1 SEHNR and CDR2 FQNEAQ (reference sequence). This CDR3 is 19 amino acids long. The CDR3 DNA reads as TGTGCCAGCAGCTCTTCTCGACTAGCGGGATCCCCCTCTTCGGGAGAGCAGTACTTC. It specifies CASSSSRLAGSPSSGEQYF.

For the CDR3, the DNA is TGTGCCAGCAGTGAGACGACGACAGGTCTGCGAAGCAAGAACACTGAAGCTTTCTTT. Translating gives CASSETTTGLRSKNTEAFF. The gene calls are TRBV2 and TRBJ1-1; D perhaps matches TRBD1 (6 bases). The CDR3 has 19 amino acids. V was shortened by 3 bases and J by 1 base, with 24 bases between the two germline ends. CDR1 is SNHLY and CDR2 is FYNNEI in the germline V gene.

V and J are TRBV2 and TRBJ2-7; D could derive from TRBD1 or TRBD2 (5 bases each). Germline assignment: CDR1 SNHLY and CDR2 FYNNEI. V was clipped by 5 bases and J by 3 bases, with 11 bases between them. The CDR3 has 13 residues. This CDR3 is CASSTGRHYEQYF. CDR3 coding DNA: TGTGCCAGCAGTACGGGACGGCACTACGAGCAGTACTTC.

The chain recombines TRBV5-5 with TRBJ2-2; either TRBD1 or TRBD2 may supply D (6 bases each). Trimming cost V 4 bases and J 2 bases, with 18 bases left between them. The CDR3 is 17 residues long. Germline CDR1 SGHKS, CDR2 YYEKEE (reference sequence). The CDR3: CASSPLGGSSNTGELFF. The DNA of the CDR3 is TGTGCCAGCAGCCCCTTAGGGGGGAGCTCAAACACCGGGGAGCTGTTTTTT.